Given below is one T cell receptor beta chain in context. The antigen is undetermined. These data originate in a study of shared clonotypes between healthy human individuals. Notes on the study in general: Among non-shared clonotypes, generation probabilities were lower than among those shared by all four donors.

The CDR3 extends over 15 amino acids. Germline CDR1 SEHNR, CDR2 FQNEAQ (reference sequence). V was trimmed by 3 bases and J by 2 bases, leaving 13 bases between them. The repertoire was sequenced with immunoSEQ multiplex PCR; TCRdb's copy has only in-frame clones and lacks some. The sample consists of under 1,100,000 clones, 65% to 80% of them appearing once. The sample consisted of memory CD4+ T cells sorted from blood. The subset: CD45RA-negative fraction. The source of this sequence is a man aged 18 to 30 in good health. The genes are TRBV7-9 and TRBJ1-1; tentative D call: TRBD1 (6 bases). In DNA form, the CDR3 reads TGTGCCAGCAGCTTTTCCGGCAGGGGTAACACTGAAGCTTTCTTT. Protein: CASSFSGRGNTEAFF. The whole variable domain, filled in from reference TRBV7-9 and TRBJ1-1, reads DTGVSQNPRHKITKRGQNVTFRCDPISEHNRLYWYRQTLGQGPEFLTYFQNEAQLEKSRLLSDRFSAERPKGSFSTLEIQRTEQGDSAMYLCASSFSGRGNTEAFFGQGTRLTVV.